A selection of T cell receptor beta chains follows, all from one sample in a study of blood T cells in healthy people across ages. TCRdb independently ran MiXCR on the 5' RACE reads; one entry per CDR3 protein. The sample yields about 1.7 million distinct CDR3 sequences, roughly 27% seen once. The sample was blood. The receptor source for this set is a woman in her 30s in good health. The CDR3 runs from the conserved cysteine through the conserved F or W. A D gene is named only where the DNA matches it firmly. Some rows mark clone size as missing; the rest say once, few, many or name a class of expanded clone.

D: -
V: TRBV20-1
length: 13
size: many
J: TRBJ2-7
CDR3: CSAREDPPREQYF
DNA: TGCAGTGCTAGGGAGGACCCCCCTAGGGAGCAGTACTTC

D: TRBD2
V: TRBV5-1
length: 14
size: -
J: TRBJ2-7
CDR3: CASSLWAGGHEQYF
DNA: TGTGCCAGTAGCCTCTGGGCGGGGGGGCACGAGCAGTACTTC

D: -
V: TRBV20-1
length: 15
size: -
J: TRBJ2-7
CDR3: CSGGDRDSGSYEQYF
DNA: TGCAGTGGAGGGGACCGGGACTCCGGGTCCTACGAGCAGTACTTC

D: -
V: TRBV20-1
length: 13
size: -
J: TRBJ1-2
CDR3: CSGPPSGGYGYTF
DNA: TGCAGTGGACCGCCCTCGGGCGGCTATGGCTACACCTTC

D: -
V: TRBV29-1
length: 14
size: many
J: TRBJ2-7
CDR3: CSVNAQDSLYEQYF
DNA: TGCAGCGTGAACGCACAGGATTCTCTCTACGAGCAGTACTTC

D: -
V: TRBV7-2
length: 15
size: few
J: TRBJ2-5
CDR3: CASTMTPWGNNEQYF
DNA: TGTGCCAGCACTATGACCCCGTGGGGCAACAATGAGCAGTACTTC

D: -
V: TRBV19
length: 14
size: many
J: TRBJ2-7
CDR3: CASSKTRSPYEQYF
DNA: TGTGCCAGTAGCAAGACTAGAAGCCCCTACGAGCAGTACTTC

D: TRBD1
V: TRBV10-3
length: 16
size: few
J: TRBJ1-1
CDR3: CAISAGQGIQNTEAFF
DNA: TGTGCCATCAGTGCGGGACAGGGGATTCAGAACACTGAAGCTTTCTTT

D: TRBD2
V: TRBV5-1
length: 14
size: -
J: TRBJ2-1
CDR3: CASSTGTSQDEQFF
DNA: TGCGCCAGCAGCACCGGGACTAGTCAAGATGAGCAGTTCTTC

D: -
V: TRBV3-1
length: 13
size: many
J: TRBJ2-7
CDR3: CASSRAGGNEQYF
DNA: TGTGCCAGCAGCCGGGCAGGAGGGAACGAGCAGTACTTC

D: TRBD1
V: TRBV3-1
length: 15
size: -
J: TRBJ1-1
CDR3: CASSPLNRGSAEAFF
DNA: TGTGCCAGCAGCCCCCTCAACAGGGGATCCGCTGAAGCTTTCTTT

D: TRBD2
V: TRBV24-1
length: 16
size: few
J: TRBJ2-7
CDR3: CAASDGLAGSSYEQYF
DNA: TGTGCCGCCAGTGATGGACTAGCGGGGAGCTCCTACGAGCAGTACTTC

D: -
V: TRBV2
length: 14
size: -
J: TRBJ2-7
CDR3: CASSEMVGRETLYF
DNA: TGTGCCAGCAGTGAAATGGTGGGGCGAGAGACCCTGTACTTC

D: TRBD2
V: TRBV7-2
length: 16
size: -
J: TRBJ2-2
CDR3: CASIMSGLAITGERFF
DNA: TGTGCCAGCATCATGTCGGGACTAGCAATCACCGGGGAGCGGTTTTTT

D: TRBD2
V: TRBV18
length: 16
size: -
J: TRBJ2-3
CDR3: CASSVSGGRSTDTQYF
DNA: TGTGCCAGCTCAGTAAGCGGGGGAAGATCCACAGATACGCAGTATTTT

D: TRBD2
V: TRBV2
length: 16
size: -
J: TRBJ2-3
CDR3: CASSPSGGPPTDTQYF
DNA: TGTGCCAGCTCACCTAGCGGGGGGCCACCCACAGATACGCAGTATTTT

D: TRBD1
V: TRBV5-6
length: 12
size: -
J: TRBJ2-1
CDR3: CASSPGQGRQFF
DNA: TGTGCCAGCAGCCCCGGACAGGGTAGGCAGTTCTTC

D: -
V: TRBV7-9
length: 14
size: once
J: TRBJ1-2
CDR3: CASSLDAGSYGYTF
DNA: TGTGCCAGCAGCTTAGATGCCGGAAGCTATGGCTACACCTTC

D: TRBD2
V: TRBV7-2
length: 16
size: many
J: TRBJ2-7
CDR3: CASSLAIRREADEQYF
DNA: TGTGCCAGCAGCTTAGCGATTCGGCGGGAGGCGGACGAGCAGTACTTC

D: -
V: TRBV28
length: 14
size: once
J: TRBJ1-5
CDR3: CASRLAVANQPQHF
DNA: TGTGCCAGCCGTCTAGCGGTCGCGAATCAGCCCCAGCATTTT

D: TRBD1
V: TRBV6-1
length: 15
size: few
J: TRBJ2-5
CDR3: CASTMGQGAWETQYF
DNA: TGTGCCAGCACTATGGGACAGGGGGCGTGGGAGACCCAGTACTTC

D: TRBD1
V: TRBV27
length: 14
size: -
J: TRBJ2-5
CDR3: CASSLTGAEETQYF
DNA: TGTGCCAGCAGTTTGACAGGGGCGGAGGAGACCCAGTACTTC

D: -
V: TRBV28
length: 14
size: -
J: TRBJ1-1
CDR3: CASSLRAKGTEAFF
DNA: TGTGCCAGCAGTTTAAGGGCGAAGGGGACTGAAGCTTTCTTT

D: TRBD2
V: TRBV7-2
length: 17
size: -
J: TRBJ2-1
CDR3: CASSPTRTSGNYNEQFF
DNA: TGTGCCAGCAGCCCGACCCGGACTAGCGGCAACTACAATGAGCAGTTCTTC

D: -
V: TRBV4-3
length: 16
size: -
J: TRBJ1-2
CDR3: CASSQDGRGGVSGYTF
DNA: TGCGCCAGCAGCCAAGACGGCAGGGGTGGGGTGAGCGGCTACACCTTC

D: TRBD2
V: TRBV24-1
length: 13
size: -
J: TRBJ2-1
CDR3: CATSKIETGGQFF
DNA: TGTGCCACCAGTAAAATTGAGACGGGAGGGCAGTTCTTC

D: TRBD1
V: TRBV2
length: 15
size: -
J: TRBJ2-3
CDR3: CASSERTGTADTQYF
DNA: TGTGCCAGCAGTGAAAGGACAGGGACGGCAGATACGCAGTATTTT

D: TRBD2
V: TRBV7-2
length: 15
size: -
J: TRBJ2-1
CDR3: CASSLSGAGNNEQFF
DNA: TGTGCCAGCAGCTTAAGCGGGGCGGGGAACAATGAGCAGTTCTTC

D: -
V: TRBV10-3
length: 14
size: -
J: TRBJ1-5
CDR3: CAISETGDNQPQHF
DNA: TGTGCCATCAGTGAGACCGGGGACAATCAGCCCCAGCATTTT

D: -
V: TRBV5-1
length: 16
size: -
J: TRBJ1-5
CDR3: CASSLDPRGGNQPQHF
DNA: TGCGCCAGCAGCTTGGACCCTCGAGGAGGCAATCAGCCCCAGCATTTT

D: TRBD1
V: TRBV24-1
length: 15
size: few
J: TRBJ1-2
CDR3: CATSDGQGEFWGYTF
DNA: TGTGCCACCAGTGATGGACAGGGAGAGTTTTGGGGCTACACCTTC

D: TRBD2
V: TRBV12-3/TRBV12-4
length: 15
size: many
J: TRBJ2-5
CDR3: CASSFRLAGKETQYF
DNA: TGTGCCAGCAGTTTCCGGCTAGCGGGGAAAGAGACCCAGTACTTC

D: -
V: TRBV6-2/TRBV6-3
length: 14
size: once
J: TRBJ2-1
CDR3: CASSAHNERNEQFF
DNA: TGTGCCAGCAGCGCCCACAACGAGAGGAATGAGCAGTTCTTC

D: TRBD1
V: TRBV7-2
length: 15
size: many
J: TRBJ2-7
CDR3: CASSLGPGGLDEQYF
DNA: TGTGCCAGCAGCTTAGGCCCAGGGGGCTTGGACGAGCAGTACTTC

D: -
V: TRBV12-5
length: 15
size: -
J: TRBJ1-1
CDR3: CASGLVLRDGTEAFF
DNA: TGTGCTAGTGGTTTGGTACTCAGGGATGGCACTGAAGCTTTCTTT

D: TRBD2
V: TRBV4-1
length: 17
size: -
J: TRBJ2-5
CDR3: CASSQFPRRGGRETQYF
DNA: TGCGCCAGCAGCCAATTCCCGAGGCGGGGGGGCCGGGAGACCCAGTACTTC

D: -
V: TRBV4-1
length: 15
size: few
J: TRBJ1-2
CDR3: CASSQMARQDYGYTF
DNA: TGCGCCAGCAGCCAAATGGCAAGACAGGACTATGGCTACACCTTC

D: -
V: TRBV4-3
length: 15
size: -
J: TRBJ1-2
CDR3: CASSQGPESNYGYTF
DNA: TGCGCCAGCAGCCAGGGACCGGAGTCCAACTATGGCTACACCTTC

D: TRBD2
V: TRBV6-5
length: 16
size: once
J: TRBJ2-3
CDR3: CVSSYGAGGPSDTQYF
DNA: TGTGTCAGCAGTTATGGGGCGGGGGGGCCTTCAGATACGCAGTATTTT

D: -
V: TRBV20-1
length: 13
size: -
J: TRBJ2-2
CDR3: CSAGGQNTGELFF
DNA: TGCAGTGCTGGAGGACAGAACACCGGGGAGCTGTTTTTT

D: -
V: TRBV15
length: 16
size: -
J: TRBJ1-4
CDR3: CATRAGSTTTNEKLFF
DNA: TGTGCCACCAGGGCTGGATCTACAACAACTAATGAAAAACTGTTTTTT

D: TRBD2
V: TRBV12-3/TRBV12-4
length: 17
size: -
J: TRBJ2-1
CDR3: CASSHRLAGGPGNEQFF
DNA: TGTGCCAGCAGCCATAGACTAGCGGGGGGGCCGGGCAATGAGCAGTTCTTC

D: TRBD2
V: TRBV3-1
length: 15
size: few
J: TRBJ2-1
CDR3: CASSQGGRGRNEQFF
DNA: TGTGCCAGCAGCCAAGGGGGGAGGGGAAGAAATGAGCAGTTCTTC

D: -
V: TRBV29-1
length: 13
size: -
J: TRBJ1-1
CDR3: CSVEENMNTEAFF
DNA: TGCAGCGTTGAGGAGAACATGAACACTGAAGCTTTCTTT

D: TRBD2
V: TRBV5-5
length: 17
size: once
J: TRBJ2-3
CDR3: CASSLGGTSAYTDTQYF
DNA: TGTGCCAGCAGCTTGGGGGGCACTAGCGCCTACACAGATACGCAGTATTTT

D: -
V: TRBV5-1
length: 17
size: few
J: TRBJ1-6
CDR3: CASSSYVNSAEGSPLHF
DNA: TGCGCCAGCAGCTCGTACGTTAACAGCGCCGAGGGTTCACCCCTCCACTTT

D: TRBD1
V: TRBV10-3
length: 15
size: -
J: TRBJ1-3
CDR3: CAISERTGVGNTIYF
DNA: TGTGCCATCAGTGAGCGGACAGGGGTTGGAAACACCATATATTTT

D: -
V: TRBV2
length: 13
size: -
J: TRBJ1-5
CDR3: CASSLQKGQPQHF
DNA: TGTGCCAGCAGTTTACAGAAGGGGCAGCCCCAGCATTTT

D: -
V: TRBV4-3
length: 14
size: -
J: TRBJ2-2
CDR3: CASSPGPITGELFF
DNA: TGCGCCAGCAGCCCGGGACCGATTACCGGGGAGCTGTTTTTT

D: -
V: TRBV12-3/TRBV12-4
length: 15
size: many
J: TRBJ2-3
CDR3: CASSETTNRADTQYF
DNA: TGTGCCAGCAGCGAGACCACGAACCGGGCAGATACGCAGTATTTT

D: TRBD1
V: TRBV2
length: 16
size: few
J: TRBJ1-5
CDR3: CASSEAGTGSRQPQHF
DNA: TGTGCCAGCAGTGAAGCGGGGACAGGATCTCGACAGCCCCAGCATTTT